Sequencing of this TCR beta chain was carried out in a study of blood T cell repertoires in COVID-19. Background on the study: COVID-19 samples collected from the United States, Italy and Spain covered acute and convalescent phases.

This clone is a singleton in its sample. The CDR3 has 14 residues. With 4 bases removed from V and 8 bases from J, the gap between germline ends came to 15 bases. Germline CDR1 is LGHNA and CDR2 is YNFKEQ. Clones were read by immunoSEQ multiplex PCR, and TCRdb kept only the in-frame ones, dropping some. The sample yields 300,000 to 400,000 clones, around 86% seen once. The chain couples TRBV4-2 to TRBJ2-1; D is unclear. The sequence was obtained from a woman between 45 and 65 years old with COVID-19, enrolled during active disease. Sequenced input: peripheral blood. In DNA, the CDR3 is TGTGCCAGCAGCCCCGGGTCCCTAAATTATGAGCAGTTCTTC. This gives the protein CASSPGSLNYEQFF.